A single sample is the source of the 25 T cell receptor beta chains below, sequenced in a study of response to subunit inactivated influenza vaccine. MiXCR, applied by TCRdb to the RT-PCR reads, yields one record per CDR3 protein. The sample contains around 490,000 distinct CDR3 sequences, around 8% of which appear only once. The sequencing used PBMCs from blood, collected about 24 months after vaccination. The receptors stem from a man aged 45-69 years who received an inactivated influenza vaccine.

There are a few counts of this clonotype. In DNA, the CDR3 is TGTGCCAGCAGTTTCTCCTCTAGCACCGGGGAGCTGTTTTTT. Its protein product is CASSFSSSTGELFF. The chain carries TRBV12-3 or TRBV12-4 and TRBJ2-2; D not resolved. Trimming cost V 3 bases and J 4 bases, with 9 bases left between them. The CDR3 contains 14 residues.

V usage is TRBV6-2 or TRBV6-3 and J usage is TRBJ2-7; D is possibly TRBD2 (5 bases). CDR3 length: 13 residues. V lost 8 bases and J lost 0, with 11 bases in between. CDR1 and CDR2 from the germline V gene are MNHEY and SVGEGT. CDR3 residues: CASRTQFSYEQYF. The CDR3 DNA reads as TGTGCCAGCCGGACTCAATTCTCCTACGAGCAGTACTTC.

This clonotype was observed a few times. The rearrangement uses TRBV21-1 and TRBJ2-7; the table's D gene call, TRBD1, was not cross checked with the DNA. TRBV21-1 is a known pseudogene. The CDR3 sequence is 16 residues long. The CDR3 sequence: CASSKVEQGSSYEQYF. The CDR3 coding sequence is TGTGCCAGCAGCAAAGTGGAGCAGGGATCCTCCTACGAGCAGTACTTC.

This clonotype turned up a few times. V gene TRBV7-2 combines with J gene TRBJ1-1; unclear D gene. The CDR3 is 14 residues long. Per the germline V gene, CDR1 is SGHTA and CDR2 is FQGNSA. V lost 2 bases and J lost 4, with 11 bases in between. In DNA form, the CDR3 reads TGTGCCAGCAGCTTAAGTAAGGCGGGCACTGAAGCTTTCTTT. It translates to CASSLSKAGTEAFF. The variable domain in full, completed from reference TRBV7-2 and TRBJ1-1, reads GAGVSQSPSNKVTEKGKDVELRCDPISGHTALYWYRQSLGQGLEFLIYFQGNSAPDKSGLPSDRFSAERTGGSVSTLTIQRTQQEDSAVYLCASSLSKAGTEAFFGQGTRLTVV.

This clonotype was counted only a few times. The J gene is TRBJ2-7, the V gene TRBV20-1; the match to TRBD2 covers 10 bases. CDR1 is DFQATT, CDR2 SNEGSKA, per germline (reference sequence). V lost 3 bases to trimming and J lost 3 bases; unmatched junction nucleotides: 11. The CDR3 spans 16 residues. CDR3 sequence reads: CSASPLAGATVYEQYF. The CDR3 DNA reads TGCAGTGCTAGTCCCCTAGCGGGAGCAACGGTCTACGAGCAGTACTTC.

The V call is TRBV7-4, the J call TRBJ2-5; D is uncertain. The germline gives CDR1 SGHVT, CDR2 SQSDAQ. The CDR3 is made up of 13 amino acids. The germline V and J ends were trimmed by 4 bases and 5 bases, with 11 bases remaining between them. The CDR3 sequence: CASSSKGRETQYF. The DNA for the CDR3 is TGTGCCAGCAGCTCTAAGGGTCGGGAGACCCAGTACTTC. Full variable domain (outside the CDR3, taken from reference TRBV7-4 and TRBJ2-5): GAGVSQSPRYKVAKRGRDVALRCDSISGHVTLYWYRQTLGQGSEVLTYSQSDAQRDKSGRPSGRFSAERPERSVSTLKIQRTEQGDSAVYLCASSSKGRETQYFGPGTRLLVL.

A few counts support this clonotype. The chain combines TRBV7-2 with TRBJ2-3; D gene ambiguous. CDR3 length: 14 amino acids. Germline V gene data show CDR1 as SGHTA and CDR2 as FQGNSA. The V and J ends lost 5 bases and 8 bases respectively, with 17 bases between them. The CDR3 loop is CASSHGPQRSTQYF. The CDR3 DNA sequence: TGTGCCAGCAGCCACGGCCCCCAGCGAAGTACGCAGTATTTT.

This clonotype turned up a few times. V gene TRBV6-2 or TRBV6-3 combines with J gene TRBJ1-1; a weak D match, TRBD1 (5 bases). The CDR3 is 17 amino acids. Germline-derived CDR1 and CDR2 are MNHEY and SVGEGT. Trimming removed 0 bases from V and 1 base from J, with 15 bases in between. The CDR3 nucleotides read TGTGCCAGCAGTTACTCGAGTTGGTTGGGACGGAACACTGAAGCTTTCTTT. Protein product: CASSYSSWLGRNTEAFF.

This clonotype was seen at least ten times. This chain uses TRBV20-1 with TRBJ1-5, with 8 positions matching TRBD1. V lost 6 bases and J lost 5; bases outside the gene matches: 9. Germline lookup yields CDR1 DFQATT and CDR2 SNEGSKA (reference sequence). This CDR3 spans 14 amino acids. The CDR3 DNA reads as TGCAGTGCCACGCGGACAGGGAGTGATCAGCCCCAGCATTTT. Its protein product is CSATRTGSDQPQHF.

This clonotype was counted many times. Here the CDR3 omits its conserved ending phenylalanine or tryptophan, so a read error is the likely source. The limits of the CDR3 on the DNA are not certain, so only TCRdb's listed CDR3 is given. The genes are TRBV6-2 or TRBV6-3 and TRBJ2-1; TRBD2, the table's D call, was not compared with the DNA. CDR1 is MNHEY, CDR2 SVGEGT, per germline. Inclusive of both ends, the CDR3 amounts to 13 amino acids. CDR3 sequence reads: CASRGLAGGSIFA.

This clonotype occurred many times. The gene calls are TRBV19 and TRBJ2-1; TRBD1 aligns across 11 bases. The V gene's germline CDR1 is LNHDA and CDR2 SQIVND (reference sequence). This CDR3 contains 15 residues. After removal of 4 bases from V and 5 bases from J, the junction contained 4 bases not matched to a gene. The CDR3 region is CASSRPGQGDNEQFF. DNA for the CDR3: TGTGCCAGTAGTAGACCGGGACAGGGGGACAATGAGCAGTTCTTC.

This clonotype was counted a few times. The V call is TRBV20-1, the J call TRBJ2-7, with TRBD2 matching 9 bases. The CDR3 consists of 14 residues. Looked up from germline, CDR1 is DFQATT and CDR2 is SNEGSKA (reference sequence). The V and J ends lost 4 bases and 2 bases, in that order; junction bases with no gene match: 6. CDR3 nucleotide sequence: TGCAGTGCTACCCAGCGGGGGGCAGCCTACGAGCAGTACTTC. It codes for CSATQRGAAYEQYF.

The chain couples TRBV30 to TRBJ1-4; possible D gene TRBD1, 5 bases. The germline gives CDR1 GTSNPN, CDR2 SVGIG (reference sequence). Trimming cost V 3 bases and J 5 bases, with 19 bases left between them. This CDR3 is 16 amino acids long. The CDR3, as DNA: TGTGCCTGGAGAGACCCGCCGGGACGGACAAATGAAAAACTGTTTTTT. Amino acids: CAWRDPPGRTNEKLFF.

This clonotype was seen only a few times. The rearrangement joins TRBV5-5 to TRBJ1-2, with D perhaps matching TRBD1 (5 bases). The CDR3 sequence is 14 residues long. The germline V and J ends were trimmed by 0 bases and 5 bases, with 11 bases remaining between them. The germline V gene has CDR1 SGHKS and CDR2 YYEKEE (reference sequence). CDR3 in amino acids: CASSLVQGIYGYTF. The CDR3 bases are TGTGCCAGCAGCTTGGTTCAGGGAATATATGGCTACACCTTC.

Notes on this clonotype: This sequence may be a read error, since a much larger clone differs from it by one base. V usage is TRBV25-1 and J usage is TRBJ1-3; D remains unclear. Germline V gene sequence: CDR1 MGHDK, CDR2 SYGVNS. The CDR3 sequence is 15 residues long. The CDR3, as DNA: TGTGCCAGCAGTGATCGTTTGGGCCGTGGAAACACCCTATATTTT. Its translation: CASSDRLGRGNTLYF. Together with reference TRBV25-1 and TRBJ1-3, the CDR3 gives the full variable domain: EADIYQTPRYLVIGTGKKITLECSQTMGHDKMYWYQQDPGMELHLIHYSYGVNSTEKGDLSSESTVSRIRTEHFPLTLESARPSHTSQYLCASSDRLGRGNTLYFGEGSWLTVV.

The sample holds a few counts of this clonotype. The chain carries TRBV5-6 and TRBJ1-5; possible D gene TRBD1, 5 bases. This CDR3 region has 16 residues. Germline CDR1 and CDR2: SGHDT and YYEEEE. V lost 3 bases, J lost 0 bases, and 13 bases lay in between. CDR3 in amino acids: CASSYRTGPSNQPQHF. The CDR3 nucleotides are TGTGCCAGCAGCTACCGGACGGGACCTAGCAATCAGCCCCAGCATTTT.

This clonotype was counted between two and nine times. This rearrangement joins TRBV7-9 to TRBJ2-1; possible D gene TRBD1, 6 bases. This CDR3 has 15 residues. Germline V gives CDR1 SEHNR, CDR2 FQNEAQ (reference sequence). Trimming shortened V by 2 bases and J by 3 bases, and 11 bases separated the two germline ends. The CDR3 DNA sequence: TGTGCCAGCAGCTTATCCAGGGGCCTCTACAATGAGCAGTTCTTC. Encoded protein: CASSLSRGLYNEQFF.

This clonotype was counted at least ten times. This chain joins TRBV9 and TRBJ2-3, with TRBD2 matching over 12 bases. The CDR3 consists of 16 residues. CDR1 and CDR2 from the germline V gene are SGDLS and YYNGEE. Losses at the gene ends were 0 bases for V and 4 bases for J; bases not matched to a gene: 3. CDR3 DNA sequence: TGTGCCAGCAGCGTAGGACTAGCGGGAGCACCAGATACGCAGTATTTT. Translating it yields CASSVGLAGAPDTQYF. Full variable domain (missing parts from reference TRBV9 and TRBJ2-3): DSGVTQTPKHLITATGQRVTLRCSPRSGDLSVYWYQQSLDQGLQFLIQYYNGEERAKGNILERFSAQQFPDLHSELNLSSLELGDSALYFCASSVGLAGAPDTQYFGPGTRLTVL.

This clonotype has just one count. This chain uses TRBV6-5 with TRBJ2-7, with 8 bases aligning to TRBD2. J was trimmed by 5 bases and V by 4 bases; bases with no gene match: 4. Germline CDR1 reads MNHEY; CDR2 reads SVGAGI. CDR3 length: 13 residues. The CDR3 loop reads CASSSSGSNEQYF. In nucleotides, the CDR3 is TGTGCCAGCAGTTCCAGCGGGAGCAACGAGCAGTACTTC.

The chain joins TRBV12-3 or TRBV12-4 to TRBJ1-3; 7 nucleotides agree with TRBD1. Trimming cost V 5 bases and J 4 bases; bases outside gene matches: 8. This CDR3 is 15 amino acids long. The CDR3 nucleotides read TGTGCCAGCAGTCCGGGGACAGCTCTGGGAAACACCATATATTTT. Translating it yields CASSPGTALGNTIYF.

Points on this clonotype: Given a much more abundant clone one base away, this may be a read error. V and J are TRBV15 and TRBJ1-2; D gene uncertain. CDR3 length: 16 residues. Trimming took 6 bases from V and 5 from J, leaving 22 bases between them. CDR1 LNHNV and CDR2 YYDKDF come from the germline V gene (reference sequence). The CDR3 region has the DNA TGTGCCACCAGACTATCCCTGAGTCTACAGCCATATGGCTACACCTTC. This translates into CATRLSLSLQPYGYTF. Full variable domain (rest looked up from reference TRBV15 and TRBJ1-2): DAMVIQNPRYQVTQFGKPVTLSCSQTLNHNVMYWYQQKSSQAPKLLFHYYDKDFNNEADTPDNFQSRRPNTSFCFLDIRSPGLGDTAMYLCATRLSLSLQPYGYTFGSGTRLTVV.

This clonotype was detected many times. The CDR3 region is CSARDPRVMGGSTDTQYF. Here the CDR3 DNA reads TGCAGTGCTAGAGATCCCCGTGTTATGGGGGGCAGCACAGATACGCAGTATTTT. The chain has TRBV20-1 and TRBJ2-3; D may correspond to TRBD1 or TRBD2 (6 bases each). Germline V gene sequence: CDR1 DFQATT, CDR2 SNEGSKA (reference sequence). CDR3 length: 18 residues. V lost 0 bases, J lost 0 bases, and 19 bases lay in between.

This clonotype came up a few times. The chain combines TRBV20-1 with TRBJ1-6; 7 bases fit TRBD1. The CDR3 is made up of 15 amino acids. Germline trimming cut 6 bases from V and 9 bases from J; bases unmatched to any gene: 14. Germline-derived CDR1 and CDR2 are DFQATT and SNEGSKA (reference sequence). CDR3 nucleotides: TGCAGTGCACCGAGTTTAGGACAGGCGGGTTCACCCCTCCACTTT. Its translation: CSAPSLGQAGSPLHF.

This clonotype showed up many times. The chain uses TRBV6-1 and TRBJ1-2; D is unresolved. The ends were cut back, 5 bases at V and 2 bases at J, with 15 bases in the middle. Germline CDR1 MNHNS, CDR2 SASEGT. This CDR3 is 15 amino acids long. The CDR3 DNA reads as TGTGCCAGCAGTCCTTCTTCGGCAGCGAACTATGGCTACACCTTC. This encodes CASSPSSAANYGYTF.

This clonotype has at least ten counts. The chain is built from TRBV7-9 and TRBJ2-5; tentative D call: TRBD2 (5 bases). CDR3 length equals 11 residues. Germline CDR1 is SEHNR and CDR2 is FQNEAQ (reference sequence). Deletions cut 5 bases from V and 5 bases from J, with 6 bases between. The chain's CDR3 is CASSRGETQYF. The CDR3 DNA reads as TGTGCCAGCAGCAGAGGGGAGACCCAGTACTTC. Filled out from reference TRBV7-9 and TRBJ2-5, the complete variable domain reads DTGVSQNPRHKITKRGQNVTFRCDPISEHNRLYWYRQTLGQGPEFLTYFQNEAQLEKSRLLSDRFSAERPKGSFSTLEIQRTEQGDSAMYLCASSRGETQYFGPGTRLLVL.